A single sample gave rise to the 21 T cell receptor beta chains below, sequenced in a study of T-cell reconstitution after alpha-beta-depleted transplantation in children. Molecular barcoding with unique molecular identifiers was used for the TCRbeta library. TCRdb ran MiXCR on the PCR reads and lists one entry per CDR3 protein. The sample has 250,000 to 400,000 distinct CDR3 sequences, around 25% seen once. The sample here was PBMCs, mostly from graft donor cells, taken 180 days after TCRalphabeta/CD19-depleted stem cell transplant. The receptors here all came from a male patient younger than 18 who had a stem cell transplant for acute lymphoblastic leukemia, so the T cells may come from the graft donor.

The genes are TRBV7-9 and TRBJ2-1; D not certain. Trimming took off 5 bases at V and 8 bases at J, with 10 bases between the two ends. The CDR3 contains 12 residues. Germline CDR1 is SEHNR and CDR2 is FQNEAQ (reference sequence). In DNA form, the CDR3 reads TGTGCCAGCAGCCCCATCAACCATGAGCAGTTCTTC. Protein product: CASSPINHEQFF.

This clonotype was seen many times. The chain links TRBV29-1 to TRBJ1-1; 7 nucleotides agree with TRBD1. Germline values: CDR1 SQVTM, CDR2 ANQGSEA. Unmatched junction bases numbered 5, after V lost 6 bases and J lost 7 bases. The CDR3 is 11 residues long. CDR3 sequence: CSVRQGDEAFF. Written as DNA, the CDR3 is TGCAGCGTCCGACAGGGTGATGAAGCTTTCTTT.

The V and J genes are TRBV12-3 or TRBV12-4 and TRBJ2-6; D unclear. The length of the CDR3 is 16 residues. V lost 7 bases to trimming and J lost 0 bases, with 13 bases between them. Written as DNA, the CDR3 is TGTGCCAGCACCTCGGCGATCTTCTCTGGGGCCAACGTCCTGACTTTC. This sequence encodes CASTSAIFSGANVLTF.

The chain has TRBV7-8 and TRBJ2-3, with D unresolved. This CDR3 contains 17 residues. V gave up 2 bases and J gave up 2 bases, with 17 bases separating them. Germline CDR1 SGHVS, CDR2 FQNEAQ. The CDR3 nucleotides are TGTGCCAGCAGCTTAAATCGTCCGGCTTCTTACACAGATACGCAGTATTTT. This translates into CASSLNRPASYTDTQYF.

This clonotype was seen only a few times. The chain combines TRBV5-1 with TRBJ2-5; D is uncertain. There are 13 residues in the CDR3. The germline V and J ends were trimmed by 0 bases and 2 bases, with 5 bases remaining between them. Germline V gene lookup returns CDR1 SGHRS and CDR2 YFSETQ. CDR3 coding DNA: TGCGCCAGCAGCTTGGAAGGGCAAGAGACCCAGTACTTC. Protein product: CASSLEGQETQYF.

This clonotype was observed a few times. The chain links TRBV10-3 to TRBJ1-1; 7 bases are a match to TRBD1. CDR3 size: 16 residues. The germline CDR1 and CDR2 sequences are ENHRY and SYGVKD. With V trimmed by 2 bases and J by 5 bases, 11 bases remained unmatched. The CDR3 spells CAISEIPTGEGTEAFF. In nucleotides, the CDR3 is TGTGCCATCAGTGAGATCCCCACAGGGGAGGGGACTGAAGCTTTCTTT.

This clonotype turned up a few times. The chain uses TRBV3-1 and TRBJ2-7; the match to TRBD2 covers 10 bases. The CDR3 has 14 amino acids. The V segment lost 11 bases and the J segment 6 bases; nucleotides outside the gene matches: 13. Germline assignment: CDR1 LGHDT and CDR2 YNNKEL (reference sequence). CDR3 protein: CASTEREGSREQYF. CDR3 nucleotides: TGTGCCTCCACCGAGCGGGAGGGAAGTCGCGAGCAGTACTTC.

This clonotype has more than one count but fewer than ten. The chain carries TRBV12-5 and TRBJ2-5; 7 bases are a match to TRBD1. This CDR3 has 14 amino acids. The V gene end was trimmed by 6 bases and the J gene end by 5 bases; junction bases not matched to a gene: 9. Germline CDR1 reads LGHNT; CDR2 reads FRNRAP. The CDR3 spells CASGPGQRGETQYF. The CDR3 DNA follows: TGTGCTAGTGGCCCGGGACAGAGGGGGGAGACCCAGTACTTC.

This clonotype was picked up a small number of times. The chain uses TRBV5-1 and TRBJ2-1; 10 bases match TRBD2. The germline V gene encodes CDR1 SGHRS and CDR2 YFSETQ. V lost 2 bases, J lost 8 bases, and 16 bases stayed unmatched. This CDR3 is 18 amino acids long. CDR3 sequence (DNA): TGCGCCAGCAGCTTAGGGGTAAGGTGGCTAGCGGGAGTGGATGAGCAGTTCTTC. It translates to CASSLGVRWLAGVDEQFF.

This clonotype was seen a few times. The V gene is TRBV9, the J gene TRBJ2-1; 7 nucleotides line up with TRBD2. The junction had 20 bases not matched to a gene; V was cut back by 1 base and J by 10 bases. Germline CDR1 SGDLS, CDR2 YYNGEE. This CDR3 contains 18 residues. DNA of the CDR3: TGTGCCAGCAGCGTATCCTCGACCCCGCCCGCGGGAGACCGGGAGCAGTTCTTC. Its protein product is CASSVSSTPPAGDREQFF.

This clonotype was picked up a small number of times. The rearrangement links TRBV24-1 to TRBJ2-1; TRBD2 agrees at 8 bases. With 7 bases clipped from V and 8 bases from J, the junction kept 6 bases outside the gene matches. The germline V gene encodes CDR1 KGHDR and CDR2 SFDVKD. The CDR3 extends over 13 amino acids. The CDR3 is CATSGRGPDEQFF. CDR3 sequence (DNA): TGTGCCACCAGCGGGAGGGGTCCGGATGAGCAGTTCTTC.

This clonotype was counted many times. The V gene is TRBV5-1, the J gene TRBJ2-5; D gene uncertain. With 2 bases removed from V and 5 bases from J, the gap between germline ends came to 4 bases. CDR3 size: 11 residues. Per the germline V gene, CDR1 is SGHRS and CDR2 is YFSETQ. The CDR3 is CASSFDETQYF. As DNA, the CDR3 is TGCGCCAGCAGCTTCGACGAGACCCAGTACTTC. The full variable domain, its missing parts supplied by reference TRBV5-1 and TRBJ2-5, is KAGVTQTPRYLIKTRGQQVTLSCSPISGHRSVSWYQQTPGQGLQFLFEYFSETQRNKGNFPGRFSGRQFSNSRSEMNVSTLELGDSALYLCASSFDETQYFGPGTRLLVL.

The chain joins TRBV5-1 to TRBJ2-1; 7 positions agree with TRBD1. Germline CDR1 SGHRS, CDR2 YFSETQ. The J segment lost 0 bases and the V segment lost 0 bases, leaving 9 bases of the junction unmatched. The CDR3 runs to 18 residues. DNA for the CDR3: TGCGCCAGCAGCTTGGGGATTTACAGGGGTGGCTCCTACAATGAGCAGTTCTTC. It codes for CASSLGIYRGGSYNEQFF.

This clonotype showed up just a few times. V is TRBV12-3 or TRBV12-4 and J is TRBJ1-2; no clear D. The CDR3 runs 12 residues. V was clipped by 5 bases and J by 1 base, with 5 bases between them. CDR3 region: CASSLNNYGYTF. For the CDR3, the DNA is TGTGCCAGCAGTCTCAATAACTATGGCTACACCTTC.

The rearrangement uses TRBV7-2 and TRBJ1-2, with TRBD1 as a possible D gene (5 bases). The germline CDR1 and CDR2 sequences are SGHTA and FQGNSA. V lost 4 bases to trimming and J lost 4 bases, with 13 bases between them. CDR3 length: 14 amino acids. The CDR3 sequence is CASSSQGGLYGYTF. The CDR3, as DNA: TGTGCCAGCAGCTCCCAGGGCGGACTCTATGGCTACACCTTC.

The rearrangement uses TRBV12-3 or TRBV12-4 and TRBJ1-2; tentative D call: TRBD1 (6 bases). V was shortened by 9 bases and J by 7 bases, with 18 bases between the two germline ends. The CDR3 is 13 amino acids. Written as DNA, the CDR3 is TGTGCCAGTGACTCCGGGACATGGTTTGGCTACACCTTC. Translation: CASDSGTWFGYTF.

J is TRBJ2-1 and V is TRBV5-5; 8 bases line up with TRBD2. With V trimmed by 7 bases and J by 5 bases, 11 bases remained unmatched. This CDR3 has 15 residues. Germline-derived CDR1 and CDR2 are SGHKS and YYEKEE (reference sequence). CDR3 DNA: TGTGCCAGCTGCCCATCGGGAGGGGCGGACAATGAGCAGTTCTTC. Translation gives CASCPSGGADNEQFF.

V and J are TRBV7-7 and TRBJ2-5, with no clear D. Trimming removed 5 bases at V and 2 bases at J, with 15 bases between. This CDR3 spans 15 amino acids. Per the germline V gene, CDR1 is SSHAT and CDR2 is FNYEAQ (reference sequence). The CDR3 DNA sequence: TGTGCCAGCAGCGTTGGATACGGGCCACAAGAGACCCAGTACTTC. Translating gives CASSVGYGPQETQYF. The whole variable domain, remainder taken from reference TRBV7-7 and TRBJ2-5, is GAGVSQSPRYKVTKRGQDVTLRCDPISSHATLYWYQQALGQGPEFLTYFNYEAQPDKSGLPSDRFSAERPEGSISTLTIQRTEQRDSAMYRCASSVGYGPQETQYFGPGTRLLVL.

This clonotype was counted only a few times. The chain combines TRBV4-1 with TRBJ2-1; weak D call: TRBD1 (6 bases). The CDR3 spans 13 residues. The V gene's germline CDR1 is MGHRA and CDR2 YSYEKL. Between the trimmed V and J ends, which lost 3 bases and 6 bases, there was a span of 9 bases. CDR3 in DNA: TGCGCCAGCAGCCAGACAGGCCGCAATGAGCAGTTCTTC. Protein: CASSQTGRNEQFF.

In its sample, this clonotype was seen a few times. The chain couples TRBV7-9 to TRBJ1-2, with D unclear. V lost 6 bases, J lost 2 bases, and 13 bases lay in between. The CDR3 is 14 residues long. Germline V gene lookup returns CDR1 SEHNR and CDR2 FQNEAQ (reference sequence). The CDR3 region is CASSHPGSNYGYTF. The CDR3 bases are TGTGCCAGCAGTCACCCCGGGAGCAACTATGGCTACACCTTC.

This clonotype turned up a few times. The rearrangement uses TRBV12-3 or TRBV12-4 and TRBJ1-1; D perhaps matches TRBD1 (6 bases). CDR3 length equals 15 residues. V lost 4 bases and J 0 bases, leaving 12 bases between the germline ends. This CDR3 is CASSYGGTLNTEAFF. The CDR3 nucleotides read TGTGCCAGCAGTTACGGGGGCACCTTGAACACTGAAGCTTTCTTT.